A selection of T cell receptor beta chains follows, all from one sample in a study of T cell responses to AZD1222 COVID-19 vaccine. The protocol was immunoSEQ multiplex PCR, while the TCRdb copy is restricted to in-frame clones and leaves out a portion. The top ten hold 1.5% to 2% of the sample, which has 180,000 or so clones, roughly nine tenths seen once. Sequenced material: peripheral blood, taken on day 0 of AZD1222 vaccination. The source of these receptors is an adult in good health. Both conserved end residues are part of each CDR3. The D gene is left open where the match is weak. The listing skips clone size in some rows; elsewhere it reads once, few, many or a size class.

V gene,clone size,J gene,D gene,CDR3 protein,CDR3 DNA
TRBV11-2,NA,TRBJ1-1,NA,CASSHRLNTEAFF,TGTGCCAGCAGCCATAGATTGAACACTGAAGCTTTCTTT
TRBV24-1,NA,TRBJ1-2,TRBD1,CATSADQGTGSYGYTF,TGTGCCACCAGTGCCGACCAGGGGACAGGGAGCTATGGCTACACCTTC
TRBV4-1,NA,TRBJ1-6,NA,CASSLLEQEDNSPLHF,TGCGCCAGCAGCCTCCTGGAACAGGAGGATAATTCACCCCTCCACTTT
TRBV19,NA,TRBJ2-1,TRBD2,CASSTAGTTTSSSYNEQFF,TGTGCCAGTAGTACCGCCGGGACTACTACCTCAAGCTCCTACAATGAGCAGTTCTTC
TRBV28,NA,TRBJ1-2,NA,CASSWINYGYTF,TGTGCCAGCTCGTGGATCAACTATGGCTACACCTTC
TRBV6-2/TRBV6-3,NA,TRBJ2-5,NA,CASSSARESQETQYF,TGTGCCAGCAGTTCAGCCCGGGAATCCCAAGAGACCCAGTACTTC
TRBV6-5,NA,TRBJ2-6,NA,CASKKGSGANVLTF,TGTGCCTCCAAAAAGGGCTCTGGGGCCAACGTCCTGACTTTC
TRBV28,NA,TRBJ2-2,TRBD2,CVVAGAPQEDTGELFF,TGTGTTGTAGCGGGAGCGCCCCAGGAGGACACCGGGGAGCTGTTTTTT
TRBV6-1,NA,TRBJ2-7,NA,CASSQVTYEQYF,TGTGCCAGCAGCCAGGTAACCTACGAGCAGTACTTC
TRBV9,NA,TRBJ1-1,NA,CASSVGGYTEAFF,TGTGCCAGCAGCGTAGGGGGGTACACTGAAGCTTTCTTT
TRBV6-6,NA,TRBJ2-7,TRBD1,CASSYFRSGTANEQYF,TGTGCCAGCAGTTATTTTCGCTCAGGGACAGCTAACGAGCAGTACTTC
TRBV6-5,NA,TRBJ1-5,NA,CASSPIAQPQHF,TGTGCCAGCTCCCCCATAGCTCAGCCCCAGCATTTT
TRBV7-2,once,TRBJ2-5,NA,CASSLGTPRETQYF,TGTGCCAGCAGCTTAGGGACCCCGAGGGAGACCCAGTACTTC
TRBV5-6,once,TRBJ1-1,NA,CASSLEGGLVTEAFF,TGTGCCAGCAGCTTGGAAGGCGGGTTGGTCACTGAAGCTTTCTTT
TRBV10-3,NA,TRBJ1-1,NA,CAIREGQFYTEAFF,TGTGCCATCAGGGAGGGCCAGTTCTACACTGAAGCTTTCTTT
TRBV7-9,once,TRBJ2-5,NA,CASSLGQKVQETQYF,TGTGCCAGCAGCTTAGGACAGAAAGTCCAAGAGACCCAGTACTTC
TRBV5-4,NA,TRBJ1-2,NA,CASSLGLDLIGNGYTF,TGTGCCAGCAGCTTGGGGCTAGACCTGATTGGCAATGGCTACACCTTC
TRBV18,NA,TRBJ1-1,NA,CASSPTVNTEAFF,TGTGCCAGCTCACCGACCGTGAACACTGAAGCTTTCTTT
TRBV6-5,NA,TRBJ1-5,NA,CASTSGWAQPQHF,TGTGCCAGCACCTCAGGGTGGGCTCAGCCCCAGCATTTT
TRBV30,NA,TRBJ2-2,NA,CAWSTPGELFF,TGTGCCTGGAGTACGCCCGGGGAGCTGTTTTTT
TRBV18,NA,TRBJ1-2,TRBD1,CASSPGQGTGYTF,TGTGCCAGCTCACCGGGACAGGGGACTGGCTACACCTTC
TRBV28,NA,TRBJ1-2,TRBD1,CASSSSGTGGMGIYGYTF,TGTGCCAGCAGTTCCTCCGGGACAGGGGGTATGGGTATCTATGGCTACACCTTC
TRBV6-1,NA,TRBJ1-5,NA,CASSEGGNDQPQHF,TGTGCCAGCAGTGAAGGAGGGAACGATCAGCCCCAGCATTTT
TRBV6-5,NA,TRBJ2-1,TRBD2,CASSLAGVSYNEQFF,TGTGCCAGCAGCCTAGCGGGAGTGTCCTACAATGAGCAGTTCTTC
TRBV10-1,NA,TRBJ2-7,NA,CASSSQGGTYEQYF,TGCGCCAGCTCTTCCCAGGGGGGGACCTACGAGCAGTACTTC
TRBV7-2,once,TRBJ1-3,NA,CASSLPGGSPGNTIYF,TGTGCCAGCAGCCTCCCCGGGGGGTCCCCTGGAAACACCATATATTTT
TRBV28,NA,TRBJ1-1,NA,CASSLLVLGTAGAEAFF,TGTGCCAGCAGTTTATTAGTCTTGGGGACGGCGGGGGCTGAAGCTTTCTTT
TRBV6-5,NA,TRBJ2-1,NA,CASMGGGGVYNEQFF,TGTGCCAGCATGGGGGGAGGGGGGGTATACAATGAGCAGTTCTTC
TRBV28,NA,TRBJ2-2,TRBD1,CASSFPGQGGELFF,TGTGCCAGCAGTTTCCCGGGACAGGGCGGGGAGCTGTTTTTT
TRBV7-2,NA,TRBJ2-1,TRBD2,CASSLEALAGAGEQFF,TGTGCCAGCAGCTTAGAGGCGCTAGCGGGAGCAGGTGAGCAGTTCTTC
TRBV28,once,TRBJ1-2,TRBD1,CASSLRGLPNYGYTF,TGTGCCAGCAGTTTAAGGGGGCTCCCAAACTATGGCTACACCTTC
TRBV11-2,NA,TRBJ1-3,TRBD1,CASSLDRAGNTIYF,TGTGCCAGCAGCTTGGACAGGGCCGGAAACACCATATATTTT
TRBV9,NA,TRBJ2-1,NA,CASSVATSSSAYNEQFF,TGTGCCAGCAGCGTAGCTACTAGTTCCTCCGCCTACAATGAGCAGTTCTTC
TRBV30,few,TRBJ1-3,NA,CAYPGGNTIYF,TGTGCCTATCCGGGCGGAAACACCATATATTTT
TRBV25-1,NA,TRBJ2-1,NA,CASSRYNEQFF,TGTGCCAGCAGTCGGTACAATGAGCAGTTCTTC
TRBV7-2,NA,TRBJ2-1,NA,CASSFGGTRPHNEQFF,TGTGCCAGCAGCTTTGGGGGAACGAGGCCCCACAATGAGCAGTTCTTC
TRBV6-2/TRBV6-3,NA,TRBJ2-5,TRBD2,CASSWTSGRALGETQYF,TGTGCCAGCAGTTGGACTAGCGGGAGGGCCCTCGGAGAGACCCAGTACTTC
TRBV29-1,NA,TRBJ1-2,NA,CSVEVGQGSTF,NA
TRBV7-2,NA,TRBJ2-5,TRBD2,CASSLVSAGGLKTQYF,TGTGCCAGCAGCTTAGTTTCAGCGGGGGGGTTGAAGACCCAGTACTTC
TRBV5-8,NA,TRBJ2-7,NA,CASSFSQAVNEQYF,TGTGCCAGCAGCTTTAGTCAGGCAGTGAACGAGCAGTACTTC